This T cell receptor beta chain was sequenced in a study of T cell changes during pregnancy in multiple sclerosis. V lost 3 bases and J 4 bases, leaving 9 bases between the germline ends. The germline V gene encodes CDR1 MNHEY and CDR2 SMNVEV (reference sequence). This CDR3 has 13 residues. Data came from immunoSEQ multiplex PCR; TCRdb stores just in-frame clones and leaves some out. The profile shows about 36,000 clones, 85% to 95% of them singletons. Specimen: CD4+ T cells from peripheral blood mononuclear cells, collected in the first trimester of pregnancy. This receptor was identified in a female donor with multiple sclerosis, enrolled in a pregnancy study. This chain connects TRBV27 to TRBJ1-1; D unresolved. Here the CDR3 DNA reads TGTGCCAGCAGTTTCTCTACTGGCACTGAAGCTTTCTTT. Its protein product is CASSFSTGTEAFF.